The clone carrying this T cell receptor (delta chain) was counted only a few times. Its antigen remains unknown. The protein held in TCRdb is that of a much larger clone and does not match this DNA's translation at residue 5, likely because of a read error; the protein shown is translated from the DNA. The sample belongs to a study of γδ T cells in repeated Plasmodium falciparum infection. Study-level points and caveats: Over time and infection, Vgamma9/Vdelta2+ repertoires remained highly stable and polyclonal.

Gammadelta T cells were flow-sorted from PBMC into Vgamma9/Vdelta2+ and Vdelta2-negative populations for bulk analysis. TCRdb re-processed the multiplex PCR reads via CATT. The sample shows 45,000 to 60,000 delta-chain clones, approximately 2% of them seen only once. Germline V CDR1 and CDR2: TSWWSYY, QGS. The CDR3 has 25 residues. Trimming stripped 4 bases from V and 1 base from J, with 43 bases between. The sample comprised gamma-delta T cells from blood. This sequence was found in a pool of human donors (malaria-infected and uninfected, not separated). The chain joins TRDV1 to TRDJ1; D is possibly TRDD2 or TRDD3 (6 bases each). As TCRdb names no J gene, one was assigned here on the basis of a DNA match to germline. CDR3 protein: CALGGPFPPYPANLLGFLSTDKLIF. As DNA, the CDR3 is TGTGCTCTTGGGGGTCCCTTCCCCCCCTATCCGGCGAACCTACTGGGATTCCTTTCCACCGATAAACTCATCTTT.